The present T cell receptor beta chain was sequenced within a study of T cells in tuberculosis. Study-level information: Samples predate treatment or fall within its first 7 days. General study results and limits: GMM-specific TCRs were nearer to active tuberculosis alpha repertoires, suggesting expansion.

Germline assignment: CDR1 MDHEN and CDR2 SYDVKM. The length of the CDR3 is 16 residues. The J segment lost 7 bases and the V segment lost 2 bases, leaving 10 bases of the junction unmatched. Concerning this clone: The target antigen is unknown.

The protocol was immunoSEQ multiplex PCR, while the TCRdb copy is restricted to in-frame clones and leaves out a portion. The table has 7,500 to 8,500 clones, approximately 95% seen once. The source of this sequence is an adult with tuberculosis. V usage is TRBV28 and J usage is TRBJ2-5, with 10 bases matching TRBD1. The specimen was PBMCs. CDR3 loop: CASSLLTGTGEATQYF. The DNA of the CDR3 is TGTGCCAGCAGTTTACTCACCGGGACAGGGGAGGCGACCCAGTACTTC.